The 32 T cell receptor beta chains below were found in one sample sequenced in a study of blood T cell repertoires in COVID-19 (dated by TCRdb to about 2020). The method behind the library was the immunoSEQ multiplex PCR assay. As stored in TCRdb, this immuneACCESS dataset retains in-frame rearrangements with V and J assigned. A fraction of the clones does not appear; measured against another copy, unresolved V genes explain less than half of the discrepancy, and the remainder lacks a known reason. The table for this sample lists approximately 340,000 clones; about nine tenths of them were counted only once. The ten largest clones add up to around 8.9% of the sample. Sequencing was carried out using peripheral blood. The receptors derive from a young man with COVID-19, enrolled during active disease.

The V gene is TRBV12-3 or TRBV12-4, the J gene TRBJ1-1; D is undetermined. Trimming removed 5 bases at V and 3 bases at J, with 10 bases between. CDR3 length: 13 amino acids. The DNA for the CDR3 is TGTGCCAGCAGTCTACGCGAATACACTGAAGCTTTCTTT. Amino acid sequence: CASSLREYTEAFF.

The chain employs TRBV11-2 and TRBJ1-1; D remains ambiguous. This CDR3 is 14 amino acids long. V lost 5 bases, J lost 1 base, and 11 bases lay in between. Germline V gene lookup returns CDR1 SGHAT and CDR2 FQNNGV. CDR3 nucleotides: TGTGCCAGCAGCCGGAGGACGGGGAACACTGAAGCTTTCTTT. Residues: CASSRRTGNTEAFF.

The chain employs TRBV24-1 and TRBJ2-1; 7 bases align to TRBD2. The V gene's germline CDR1 is KGHDR and CDR2 SFDVKD. J lost 3 bases, V lost 4 bases, and 14 bases had no gene match. This CDR3 region has 18 residues. The CDR3: CATSDPGVSTGGYNEQFF. The CDR3 DNA is TGTGCCACCAGTGACCCGGGGGTTTCGACGGGAGGCTACAATGAGCAGTTCTTC.

This clone came up a few times. The V and J genes are TRBV9 and TRBJ2-3; TRBD2 agrees at 8 bases. V dropped 3 bases and J dropped 5; count of bases not matched to a gene: 14. Per germline, CDR1 SGDLS and CDR2 YYNGEE. This CDR3 region has 17 residues. The CDR3 DNA sequence: TGTGCCAGCAGCGCCGGACCCAAAAGCGGGAGAGGAGATACGCAGTATTTT. Its translation is CASSAGPKSGRGDTQYF.

The V call is TRBV11-2, the J call TRBJ2-2; 7 bases agree with TRBD1. This CDR3 region has 17 residues. Germline V lookup: CDR1 SGHAT, CDR2 FQNNGV. Trimming removed 1 base from V and 1 base from J; junction bases left unmatched: 6. CDR3 DNA: TGTGCCAGCAGCTTAGTTAGGGGGCCTATGAACACCGGGGAGCTGTTTTTT. This gives the protein CASSLVRGPMNTGELFF.

As concerns this clone: Other DNA sequences from this sample encode an identical CDR3 as well. The chain joins TRBV7-9 to TRBJ2-1, with 10 bases identical to TRBD2. Germline trimming cut 1 base from V and 3 bases from J; bases unmatched to any gene: 0. There are 15 residues in the CDR3. From germline, CDR1 is SEHNR and CDR2 FQNEAQ (reference sequence). CDR3 DNA sequence: TGTGCCAGCAGCTTAGGACTAGCGGGCTACAATGAGCAGTTCTTC. Amino acids: CASSLGLAGYNEQFF.

The rearrangement uses TRBV10-3 and TRBJ2-7; the D is unclear. Germline V lookup: CDR1 ENHRY, CDR2 SYGVKD. CDR3 length equals 13 residues. V lost 0 bases to trimming and J lost 7 bases, with 10 bases between them. The CDR3 DNA reads as TGTGCCATCAGTGAGTCGGTCGCCGCGGAGCAGTACTTC. It yields the protein CAISESVAAEQYF.

J is TRBJ1-2 and V is TRBV6-6, with D possibly being TRBD1 (6 bases). Germline CDR1 MNHNY, CDR2 SVGAGI (reference sequence). This CDR3 has 13 amino acids. The germline V and J ends were trimmed by 2 bases and 6 bases, with 10 bases remaining between them. The CDR3 reads CASSYQGLDGYTF. The CDR3 DNA sequence: TGTGCCAGCAGTTACCAGGGGTTGGATGGCTACACCTTC.

The chain is built from TRBV27 and TRBJ1-1; possible D gene TRBD1, 6 bases. Germline assignment: CDR1 MNHEY and CDR2 SMNVEV (reference sequence). Between the trimmed V and J ends, which lost 4 bases and 1 base, there was a span of 13 bases. This CDR3 region has 15 residues. In DNA form, the CDR3 reads TGTGCCAGCAGTTCTTATGCAGGGGAGAACACTGAAGCTTTCTTT. Translation: CASSSYAGENTEAFF.

CDR3 coding DNA: TGTGCCAGCAGCTCTCACCAGGGGGCCTATTTTGAAGCTTTCTTT. Residues: CASSSHQGAYFEAFF. The genes are TRBV6-5 and TRBJ1-1; 8 nucleotides line up with TRBD1. The CDR3 loop spans 15 amino acids. Germline CDR1 and CDR2: MNHEY and SVGAGI. Trimming at V came to 6 bases and at J to 7 bases, leaving 13 bases not matched to a gene.

The rearrangement links TRBV30 to TRBJ2-4; D might be TRBD2 (7 bases). Trimming took 7 bases from V and 0 from J, leaving 16 bases between them. Germline V CDR1 and CDR2: GTSNPN, SVGIG (reference sequence). The CDR3 totals 15 residues. The chain's CDR3 is CASRGGSLAKNIQYF. In DNA, the CDR3 is TGTGCCTCCAGGGGAGGGTCCCTAGCCAAAAACATTCAGTACTTC. The full variable domain, in which reference TRBV30 and TRBJ2-4 provide the parts outside the CDR3, is SQTIHQWPATLVQPVGSPLSLECTVEGTSNPNLYWYRQAAGRGLQLLFYSVGIGQISSEVPQNLSASRPQDRQFILSSKKLLLSDSGFYLCASRGGSLAKNIQYFGAGTRLSVL.

The V call is TRBV6-5, the J call TRBJ2-7; D is unresolved. The CDR3 has 14 amino acids. Per germline, CDR1 MNHEY and CDR2 SVGAGI. With 0 bases removed from V and 4 bases from J, the gap between germline ends came to 10 bases. The CDR3 coding sequence is TGTGCCAGCAGTTACTCCTCTCCGGGTTACGAGCAGTACTTC. Its protein product is CASSYSSPGYEQYF.

This chain uses TRBV6-2 or TRBV6-3 with TRBJ2-7, with D unresolved. Between the trimmed V and J ends, which lost 5 bases and 7 bases, there was a span of 24 bases. Germline CDR1 is MNHEY and CDR2 is SVGEGT. This CDR3 has 16 amino acids. CDR3 loop: CASSPSTVVPTGEQYF. The CDR3, as DNA: TGTGCCAGCAGTCCCTCCACAGTCGTTCCTACTGGTGAGCAGTACTTC.

The rearrangement uses TRBV18 and TRBJ1-2, with 10 bases that match TRBD1. Germline V gives CDR1 KGHSH, CDR2 LQKENI. The CDR3 runs 13 residues. V shed 3 bases, J shed 10 bases, and the junction held 5 bases outside the gene matches. Written as DNA, the CDR3 is TGTGCCAGCTCACCGGACAGGGGGATCGACTACACCTTC. Encoded protein: CASSPDRGIDYTF.

The chain joins TRBV3-1 (or the pseudogene TRBV3-2) to TRBJ2-1, with 7 bases that match TRBD2. In germline, CDR1 is LGHDT, CDR2 YNNKEL (reference sequence). Losses at the gene ends were 4 bases for V and 10 bases for J; bases not matched to a gene: 7. The CDR3 extends over 13 amino acids. The CDR3, as DNA: TGTGCCAGCAGCCGAACGACTAGCAACGAGCAGTTCTTC. This gives the protein CASSRTTSNEQFF.

The J gene is TRBJ1-5, the V gene TRBV6-6; TRBD1 agrees at 8 bases. J lost 2 bases, V lost 4 bases, and 1 base had no gene match. This CDR3 contains 14 residues. From germline, CDR1 is MNHNY and CDR2 SVGAGI (reference sequence). In DNA, the CDR3 is TGTGCCAGCAGTTCAGGGGGCGGCAATCAGCCCCAGCATTTT. This encodes CASSSGGGNQPQHF.

J is TRBJ2-1 and V is TRBV5-1; the D gene is possibly TRBD1 (6 bases). This CDR3 has 18 residues. Per the germline V gene, CDR1 is SGHRS and CDR2 is YFSETQ. V shed 6 bases and J shed 1 base, with 23 bases lying between them. CDR3 nucleotide sequence: TGCGCCAGCACCTCCATACCGGGACACACCCTTTCCTACAATGAGCAGTTCTTC. Protein: CASTSIPGHTLSYNEQFF. Variable domain in full (rest from reference TRBV5-1 and TRBJ2-1): KAGVTQTPRYLIKTRGQQVTLSCSPISGHRSVSWYQQTPGQGLQFLFEYFSETQRNKGNFPGRFSGRQFSNSRSEMNVSTLELGDSALYLCASTSIPGHTLSYNEQFFGPGTRLTVL.

The chain employs TRBV7-2 and TRBJ2-2, with TRBD1 matching 8 bases. The CDR3 runs 18 residues. Germline CDR1 is SGHTA and CDR2 is FQGNSA. The J segment lost 2 bases and the V segment lost 2 bases, leaving 10 bases of the junction unmatched. CDR3 in DNA: TGTGCCAGCAGCTTATACGGCAGGGGGCCCTTAAACACCGGGGAGCTGTTTTTT. It yields the protein CASSLYGRGPLNTGELFF.

The rearrangement uses TRBV19 and TRBJ1-3, with 10 bases that match TRBD1. Per germline, CDR1 LNHDA and CDR2 SQIVND (reference sequence). V lost 5 bases to trimming and J lost 4 bases; unmatched junction nucleotides: 2. This CDR3 contains 14 residues. In nucleotides, the CDR3 is TGTGCCAGTAGTGGACAGGGGGTCGGAAACACCATATATTTT. Amino acid sequence: CASSGQGVGNTIYF.

The chain carries TRBV6-5 and TRBJ2-2, with 9 bases aligning to TRBD1. Germline CDR1 is MNHEY and CDR2 is SVGAGI. The V and J ends lost 5 bases and 3 bases, in that order; junction bases with no gene match: 4. This CDR3 spans 15 amino acids. The CDR3 DNA sequence: TGTGCCAGCAGTAGGGGACAGGGATACACCGGGGAGCTGTTTTTT. Protein: CASSRGQGYTGELFF.

The chain couples TRBV4-2 to TRBJ2-1; 10 bases agree with TRBD2. With V trimmed by 1 base and J by 2 bases, 5 bases remained unmatched. The CDR3 is made up of 17 amino acids. Germline values: CDR1 LGHNA, CDR2 YNFKEQ. CDR3 coding DNA: TGTGCCAGCAGCCAAGTAGCGAGCGGGGGGGCCTACAATGAGCAGTTCTTC. Protein: CASSQVASGGAYNEQFF.

This chain joins TRBV9 and TRBJ2-7; tentative D call: TRBD2 (6 bases). The germline CDR1 and CDR2 sequences are SGDLS and YYNGEE. Trimming removed 4 bases at V and 4 bases at J, with 15 bases between. The CDR3 is 14 residues long. CDR3 in amino acids: CASSPSGLRYEQYF. The CDR3 DNA reads as TGTGCCAGCAGCCCCTCGGGACTCCGTTACGAGCAGTACTTC.

The chain recombines TRBV5-4 with TRBJ2-7, with D possibly TRBD2 on 5 matching bases. The V gene lost 4 bases and the J gene lost 6 bases, with 20 bases spanning the gap. The CDR3 loop spans 15 amino acids. Germline V CDR1 and CDR2: SGHNT, YYREEE (reference sequence). In nucleotides, the CDR3 is TGTGCCAGCAGCCCCAAACTAGGGAGTGCGAGCGAGCAGTACTTC. Encoded protein: CASSPKLGSASEQYF.

Regarding this clone: The same CDR3 also results from other DNA sequences found in this sample. The genes are TRBV14 and TRBJ1-2; 7 bases map to TRBD1. CDR1 is SGHDN, CDR2 FVKESK, per germline. With 4 bases clipped from V and 5 bases from J, the junction kept 4 bases outside the gene matches. The CDR3 is 13 amino acids. The CDR3 nucleotides are TGTGCCAGCAGCCCAGACAGGGTTTATGGCTACACCTTC. The encoded protein is CASSPDRVYGYTF.

The chain recombines TRBV7-8 with TRBJ2-5; a possible D gene is TRBD1 (5 bases). Germline V lookup: CDR1 SGHVS, CDR2 FQNEAQ. V was trimmed by 6 bases and J by 0 bases, leaving 11 bases between them. The CDR3 contains 14 residues. The CDR3 bases are TGTGCCAGCAGGGCAGGGAAGTACCAAGAGACCCAGTACTTC. It translates to CASRAGKYQETQYF. Full variable domain (missing parts from reference TRBV7-8 and TRBJ2-5): GAGVSQSPRYKVAKRGQDVALRCDPISGHVSLFWYQQALGQGPEFLTYFQNEAQLDKSGLPSDRFFAERPEGSVSTLKIQRTQQEDSAVYLCASRAGKYQETQYFGPGTRLLVL.

The chain combines TRBV9 with TRBJ1-4, with TRBD1 identical over 9 bases. The CDR3 loop spans 15 amino acids. Germline assignment: CDR1 SGDLS and CDR2 YYNGEE. Trimming removed 4 bases from V and 7 bases from J; junction bases left unmatched: 8. The CDR3: CASSYRGLDGEKLFF. The CDR3 DNA follows: TGTGCCAGCAGCTACAGGGGGCTTGATGGTGAAAAACTGTTTTTT.

J is TRBJ2-3 and V is TRBV6-2 or TRBV6-3; D is ambiguous. Trimming removed 1 base from V and 0 bases from J, with 11 bases in between. The germline gives CDR1 MNHEY, CDR2 SVGEGT. This CDR3 has 16 residues. The CDR3 DNA is TGTGCCAGCAGTTACTGGAGCGATCTTAGCACAGATACGCAGTATTTT. Translating gives CASSYWSDLSTDTQYF.

This sequence joins TRBV3-1 (or the pseudogene TRBV3-2) and TRBJ2-7; 16 bases are shared with TRBD2. CDR3 length: 15 amino acids. Germline CDR1 LGHDT, CDR2 YNNKEL (reference sequence). V shed 4 bases, J shed 9 bases, and the junction held 6 bases outside the gene matches. The CDR3 loop is CASSPPGTSGRVQYF. The CDR3 bases are TGTGCCAGCAGCCCACCCGGGACTAGCGGGAGGGTGCAGTACTTC.

V usage is TRBV19 and J usage is TRBJ1-5; TRBD1 might be the D (6 bases). The CDR3 is made up of 17 amino acids. Germline V gene lookup returns CDR1 LNHDA and CDR2 SQIVND (reference sequence). Between the trimmed V and J ends, which lost 5 bases and 0 bases, there was a span of 17 bases. The CDR3 loop is CASSLTGLRYSNQPQHF. In DNA, the CDR3 is TGTGCCAGTAGTTTGACAGGCCTCCGGTATAGCAATCAGCCCCAGCATTTT.

This sequence joins TRBV9 and TRBJ2-2; D is unclear. Germline CDR1 reads SGDLS; CDR2 reads YYNGEE. The CDR3 consists of 14 residues. The V end was cut by 6 bases, the J end by 3 bases, with 12 bases between. CDR3 DNA sequence: TGTGCCAGCAACAAAAACCGGGACACCGGGGAGCTGTTTTTT. It is translated as CASNKNRDTGELFF.

The V and J genes are TRBV28 and TRBJ2-7; the match to TRBD2 covers 7 bases. V lost 7 bases to trimming and J lost 5 bases; unmatched junction nucleotides: 8. The CDR3 is 13 amino acids. The germline CDR1 and CDR2 sequences are MDHEN and SYDVKM. The CDR3 nucleotides read TGTGCCAGCATTGAGGCAGGGAGGGACGAGCAGTACTTC. Translation: CASIEAGRDEQYF.

A few counts support this clone. The chain combines TRBV9 with TRBJ1-2; D uncertain. V shed 3 bases and J shed 8 bases, with 11 bases lying between them. This CDR3 has 12 residues. Germline values: CDR1 SGDLS, CDR2 YYNGEE. CDR3 region: CASSAPRMGYTF. The CDR3 DNA reads TGTGCCAGCAGCGCCCCTAGGATGGGCTACACCTTC.